These 24 T cell receptor beta chains were sequenced from one sample in a study of blood T cell repertoires in COVID-19. Only in-frame clones appear in the TCRdb table, and some are missing; sequencing was by immunoSEQ multiplex PCR. Of under 300,000 clones in the sample, approximately 86% were seen once. The sample comprised PBMCs or T cells enriched from blood (not recorded which). These TCRs come from a woman between 25 and 40 years old with acute COVID-19.

This chain connects TRBV7-8 to TRBJ1-2; D may be TRBD1 (5 bases). V was trimmed by 1 base and J by 2 bases, leaving 11 bases between them. The CDR3 is made up of 15 amino acids. CDR1 SGHVS and CDR2 FQNEAQ come from the germline V gene. In DNA, the CDR3 is TGTGCCAGCAGCTTAGGGGGCCAGGAAAACTATGGCTACACCTTC. Protein: CASSLGGQENYGYTF.

The chain uses TRBV6-5 and TRBJ2-7, with 7 bases identical to TRBD1. Germline lookup yields CDR1 MNHEY and CDR2 SVGAGI. J was trimmed by 6 bases and V by 0 bases; bases with no gene match: 11. There are 16 residues in the CDR3. The CDR3 region is CASSYSGQPKRGEQYF. For the CDR3, the DNA is TGTGCCAGCAGTTACTCGGGACAGCCAAAAAGGGGCGAGCAGTACTTC.

The chain joins TRBV28 to TRBJ1-4; 7 bases are shared with TRBD1. The junction had 15 bases not matched to a gene; V was cut back by 3 bases and J by 8 bases. CDR1 is MDHEN and CDR2 is SYDVKM in the germline V gene. The CDR3 runs 17 residues. The CDR3 protein is CASSLVMRRDRAEKLFF. The CDR3, as DNA: TGTGCCAGCAGTTTGGTCATGAGGCGCGACAGGGCCGAAAAACTGTTTTTT.

The CDR3 sequence is CASSQVAPSGGRGEQFF. CDR3 sequence (DNA): TGCGCCAGCAGCCAAGTAGCTCCTAGCGGGGGGCGGGGTGAGCAGTTCTTC. The gene calls are TRBV4-1 and TRBJ2-1; 11 nucleotides align to TRBD2. V shed 1 base, J shed 9 bases, and the junction held 11 bases outside the gene matches. CDR1 and CDR2 from the germline V gene are MGHRA and YSYEKL. The CDR3 runs 17 residues.

The chain joins TRBV3-1 (or the pseudogene TRBV3-2) to TRBJ2-1; 10 bases fit TRBD2. V lost 4 bases and J lost 10; bases outside the gene matches: 19. Per germline, CDR1 LGHDT and CDR2 YNNKEL (reference sequence). The CDR3 spans 18 residues. CDR3 nucleotides: TGTGCCAGCAGCCCAAACCCCGGGCAAGGGCTAGCGGGAGTCGAGCAGTTCTTC. It translates to CASSPNPGQGLAGVEQFF.

The chain carries TRBV6-5 and TRBJ1-3; TRBD1 agrees at 10 bases. CDR1 and CDR2 (germline): MNHEY, SVGAGI. The CDR3 runs 15 residues. V lost 6 bases, J lost 3 bases, and 5 bases stayed unmatched. In nucleotides, the CDR3 is TGTGCCAGCAGACGGACAGGGGGATATGGAAACACCATATATTTT. As protein: CASRRTGGYGNTIYF.

The gene calls are TRBV10-3 and TRBJ2-3; 7 bases map to TRBD2. After removal of 8 bases from V and 6 bases from J, the junction contained 8 bases not matched to a gene. CDR3 size: 13 residues. The V gene's germline CDR1 is ENHRY and CDR2 SYGVKD. CDR3 DNA: TGTGCCATCTCCGCGGGAGTGGGTGATACGCAGTATTTT. It codes for CAISAGVGDTQYF.

V and J are TRBV19 and TRBJ2-3; 10 bases are shared with TRBD2. The CDR3 covers 16 residues. Germline trimming cut 6 bases from V and 4 bases from J; bases unmatched to any gene: 10. Germline V gene lookup returns CDR1 LNHDA and CDR2 SQIVND (reference sequence). In DNA form, the CDR3 reads TGTGCCAGTAGACAGCGGGAGGGCAACGGGGCAGATACGCAGTATTTT. Translating it yields CASRQREGNGADTQYF.

The chain combines TRBV19 with TRBJ2-7, with D possibly TRBD1 on 6 matching bases. Germline V gives CDR1 LNHDA, CDR2 SQIVND (reference sequence). CDR3 length: 17 residues. Trimming removed 6 bases at V and 2 bases at J, with 23 bases between. CDR3 nucleotides: TGTGCCAGTAGAAGCCGCCTAGCAGGGGAAGCCGCCTACGAGCAGTACTTC. Its translation is CASRSRLAGEAAYEQYF.

V usage is TRBV29-1 and J usage is TRBJ1-2; D is perhaps TRBD1 (6 bases). Germline values: CDR1 SQVTM, CDR2 ANQGSEA. Trimming stripped 5 bases from V and 2 bases from J, with 12 bases between. The CDR3 runs 13 residues. CDR3 sequence reads: CSVPGQGNYGYTF. CDR3 DNA: TGCAGCGTTCCGGGACAAGGGAACTATGGCTACACCTTC.

The V call is TRBV5-1, the J call TRBJ1-1; no firm D call. This CDR3 is 14 amino acids long. Germline CDR1 and CDR2: SGHRS and YFSETQ. V was trimmed by 3 bases and J by 1 base, leaving 10 bases between them. The CDR3 bases are TGCGCCAGCAGCTGGTCAAACAGGAACACTGAAGCTTTCTTT. Protein sequence: CASSWSNRNTEAFF.

CDR3 DNA sequence: TGTGCCAGCAGTTACGCCAGGGGTTTCTCACCCCTCCACTTT. This codes for CASSYARGFSPLHF. The J gene is TRBJ1-6, the V gene TRBV6-5; TRBD1 is a possible D gene (6 bases). Germline V lookup: CDR1 MNHEY, CDR2 SVGAGI. V lost 2 bases and J lost 10, with 12 bases in between. CDR3 length: 14 residues.

V usage is TRBV2 and J usage is TRBJ2-7; 8 bases map to TRBD1. The CDR3 spans 15 residues. V shed 6 bases, J shed 4 bases, and the junction held 11 bases outside the gene matches. The V gene's germline CDR1 is SNHLY and CDR2 FYNNEI. The CDR3: CASRAEQGQAYEQYF. The CDR3 DNA is TGTGCCAGCAGGGCCGAACAGGGACAGGCGTACGAGCAGTACTTC. Supplemented by reference TRBV2 and TRBJ2-7, the full variable domain reads EPEVTQTPSHQVTQMGQEVILRCVPISNHLYFYWYRQILGQKVEFLVSFYNNEISEKSEIFDDQFSVERPDGSNFTLKIRSTKLEDSAMYFCASRAEQGQAYEQYFGPGTRLTVT.

The chain has TRBV10-3 and TRBJ2-1; D is perhaps TRBD1 (5 bases). Per germline, CDR1 ENHRY and CDR2 SYGVKD. The CDR3 is made up of 13 amino acids. V gave up 8 bases and J gave up 3 bases, with 11 bases separating them. In DNA, the CDR3 is TGTGCCATCGGGCCAGGGCTCTACAATGAGCAGTTCTTC. This translates into CAIGPGLYNEQFF.

The CDR3: CASSQRGSYGYTF. The CDR3 coding sequence is TGTGCCAGCAGCCAAAGAGGCAGCTATGGCTACACCTTC. J is TRBJ1-2 and V is TRBV3-1 (or the pseudogene TRBV3-2); D remains unclear. CDR3 size: 13 residues. The V gene's germline CDR1 is LGHDT and CDR2 YNNKEL (reference sequence). V was clipped by 2 bases and J by 4 bases, with 8 bases between them.

The chain joins TRBV28 to TRBJ2-7, with 7 positions matching TRBD1. Germline CDR1 and CDR2: MDHEN and SYDVKM. The CDR3 is made up of 13 amino acids. V shed 5 bases and J 3 bases; nucleotides not matched to a gene: 4. CDR3 sequence reads: CASSPGTDYEQYF. CDR3 nucleotides: TGTGCCAGCAGTCCCGGGACAGACTACGAGCAGTACTTC.

This clone was recorded once. This rearrangement joins TRBV6-6 to TRBJ2-7; TRBD1 might be the D (5 bases). Germline lookup yields CDR1 MNHNY and CDR2 SVGAGI (reference sequence). The CDR3 runs to 12 residues. V was shortened by 6 bases and J by 5 bases, with 11 bases between the two germline ends. Here the CDR3 DNA reads TGTGCCAGCAGAACCAGGGTGGACGAGCAGTACTTC. Its protein product is CASRTRVDEQYF.

The chain employs TRBV6-2 or TRBV6-3 and TRBJ2-7; weak D call: TRBD2 (6 bases). The CDR3 contains 16 residues. Trimming took off 0 bases at V and 3 bases at J, with 15 bases between the two ends. Germline-derived CDR1 and CDR2 are MNHEY and SVGEGT. The CDR3 coding sequence is TGTGCCAGCAGTTACTCTATGGCTAGCGCCTTCTACGAGCAGTACTTC. The encoded protein is CASSYSMASAFYEQYF.

This clone was seen ten or more times. CDR3 sequence (DNA): TGTGCCAGCAGTGAGCAGGGGTCCCACGAGCAGTACTTC. Translation gives CASSEQGSHEQYF. The chain uses TRBV12-3 or TRBV12-4 and TRBJ2-7, with a possible D match to TRBD1 (6 bases). The CDR3 loop spans 13 amino acids. The germline V and J ends were trimmed by 5 bases and 5 bases, with 13 bases remaining between them.

The sample holds a few counts of this clone. The DNA for the CDR3 is TGTGCCAGCAAACTAGGGACAGGCCTTCCCCTTGAAGCTTTCTTT. It translates to CASKLGTGLPLEAFF. V is TRBV6-5 and J is TRBJ1-1; 8 positions match TRBD1. After removal of 7 bases from V and 7 bases from J, the junction contained 14 bases not matched to a gene. CDR3 size: 15 residues. Germline V gene lookup returns CDR1 MNHEY and CDR2 SVGAGI.

The rearrangement joins TRBV10-3 to TRBJ2-1, with 7 bases fitting TRBD1. This CDR3 has 13 amino acids. J lost 12 bases, V lost 2 bases, and 7 bases had no gene match. Germline V gives CDR1 ENHRY, CDR2 SYGVKD. The chain's CDR3 is CAISEPTGQRQFF. CDR3 nucleotide sequence: TGTGCCATCAGTGAGCCTACGGGACAGCGGCAGTTCTTC.

This chain connects TRBV12-3 or TRBV12-4 to TRBJ2-2; no definite D call. The CDR3 is 13 amino acids. V was trimmed by 1 base and J by 5 bases, leaving 5 bases between them. CDR3: CASSLDLTGELFF. CDR3 in DNA: TGTGCCAGCAGTTTAGACTTAACCGGGGAGCTGTTTTTT.

This clone was seen once. The chain combines TRBV6-2 or TRBV6-3 with TRBJ2-1; no reliable D call. Per germline, CDR1 MNHEY and CDR2 SVGEGT. The V and J ends lost 5 bases and 9 bases respectively, with 8 bases between them. This CDR3 is 11 amino acids long. The CDR3 is CASSQGGEQFF. The CDR3 nucleotides are TGTGCCAGCAGTCAAGGCGGTGAGCAGTTCTTC.

The V and J genes are TRBV20-1 and TRBJ2-1; 7 bases are shared with TRBD2. Germline-derived CDR1 and CDR2 are DFQATT and SNEGSKA (reference sequence). Trimming cost V 3 bases and J 7 bases; bases outside gene matches: 9. The CDR3 loop spans 14 amino acids. The CDR3 is CSASRPAGMNEQFF. The CDR3 coding sequence is TGCAGTGCTAGTCGTCCAGCGGGAATGAATGAGCAGTTCTTC.